The entry that follows covers one T cell receptor (beta chain) sequence. The specificity of this receptor is unknown. Coverage ceases 3 residues before the CDR3 finishes, and the germline J gene fills in the end. The same CDR3 arises from other DNA sequences in this sample as well. The data were taken from a study of T cells in women clearing cervical HPV infection (dated 2018 in TCRdb). Study-level background: Cases were some 26 women with histologically confirmed HPV16-related CIN3 or worse, including a couple of invasive cancers. Quality controls consisted of five blinded duplicates per group, for a total of about 60 samples made up of 50 participants and around ten replicates. A median age of approximately 31 years was observed in cases versus 37 to 40 in controls, and no significant differences in baseline characteristics were found. In the parent cohort, some 10,000 women aged 18 or older were enrolled in Guanacaste, Costa Rica, during about 1992 to 1994 and were followed for more than 6 years. The exploratory proof-of-principle case-control study was nested within the Guanacaste HPV Natural History Study in Costa Rica and compared TCR repertoires across cervical HPV16 outcomes. Case blood was taken at the visit when the lesion was first identified, whereas control blood was taken when infection was no longer detected. The controls were about 26 women whose single incident HPV16 infection cleared within 12 months with no development of precancer or cancer. Cases were matched to controls by age within five years and by the year the sample was collected. Among cases, blood sampling occurred a median of roughly 150 days after lesion detection, with an interquartile range of about 80 to 200 days. Because only a few women had HLA typing data, the possibility that HLA type acted as a confounder could not be ruled out.

Every participant had a single incident cervical HPV16 infection, and prevalent HPV16 infections were excluded. Cervical HPV DNA was detected with MY09/MY11 PCR, and genotyping was done by dot-blot hybridization. About 15 mL of heparinized blood were centrifuged, and the buffy coat was split into aliquots, frozen at -30 degrees C, and then kept at -80 degrees C. QIAGEN kits were used to extract genomic DNA from the buffy coat specimens. TCR beta CDR3 regions were amplified by multiplex PCR using the immunoSEQ assay from an average of approximately 1,200 ng genomic DNA per sample. Primer bias was corrected in the assay by using a complete synthetic TCR repertoire to establish an amplification baseline. Amplicons were sequenced on the Illumina platform. Per the authors' processing: Error correction of the sequences involved clustering with frequency ratios plus a modified nearest-neighbor algorithm, after which the sequences were analyzed in the immunoSEQ Analyzer using IMGT gene definitions. At each rarefaction depth, TCR richness and evenness were averaged over 20 rarefaction repeats, and samples with fewer sequences than the depth were excluded. Wilcoxon rank sum tests with FDR correction were used to compare relative abundances of V, D and J genes between the groups. Blinded duplicates gave an intraclass correlation of about 96% for TCR richness and an average of about 76% across 66 gene segments. In its TCRdb copy, this immuneACCESS table keeps in-frame sequences only and misses some clones. Where compared with another copy, unresolved V genes explain less than half of these, and the others have no known cause. That table furnishes V, J and clone size, whereas the DNA furnished D and trimming. The sample's table covers roughly 18,000 clones. Around 10% of the sample is in the top ten clones.

From the cysteine up to the phenylalanine, the CDR3 has a length of 17 residues. The CDR3 was read in part: 42 bases, with the frame set at base 1. The germline V gene (reference sequence) supplies CDR1 DFQATT and CDR2 SNEGSKA. General findings and caveats noted by the study authors: Whether associations preceded infection or resulted from infection could not be shown with the cross-sectional design, and effector/memory subsets and HPV-specific T cells were not isolated. Cases had lower TRBV6-7 relative abundance than controls (about 0.099% versus 0.16%; Bonferroni P = 0.0008). Random forest classifiers that combined richness and V gene abundances separated cases from controls with an estimated AUC of roughly 0.83. T-cell numbers per sample were unknown, so richness differences could reflect varying T-cell content rather than repertoire biology. Across sequencing depths, CIN3+ cases showed significantly higher TCR repertoire richness than controls, but evenness did not differ between the groups.

The clonotype was recovered from a woman between 18 and 70 years old with a cervical HPV16 infection that either progressed to CIN3+ or cleared (not recorded which). The sample taken for sequencing was blood buffy coat. The chain is assembled from TRBV20-1 and TRBJ1-1; 9 bases in the junction line up with TRBD1. The CDR3 amino acid sequence is: CSARGYVTGQGITEAFF. The sequenced CDR3 bases are TGCAGTGCTAGAGGGTATGTTACGGGACAGGGTATCACCGAA.